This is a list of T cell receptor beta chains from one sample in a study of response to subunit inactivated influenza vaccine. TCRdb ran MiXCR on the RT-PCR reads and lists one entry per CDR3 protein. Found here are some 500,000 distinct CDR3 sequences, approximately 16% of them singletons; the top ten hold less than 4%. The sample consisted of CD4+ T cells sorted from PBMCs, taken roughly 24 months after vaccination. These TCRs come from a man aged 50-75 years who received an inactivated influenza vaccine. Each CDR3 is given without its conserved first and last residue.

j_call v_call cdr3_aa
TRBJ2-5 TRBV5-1 ASSATGPETQY
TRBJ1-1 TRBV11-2 ASSLTTGRAF
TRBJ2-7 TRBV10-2 ASSELSYEQY
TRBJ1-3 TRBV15 ATSNRPDSTKDTIY
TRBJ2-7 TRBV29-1 SVSRGSYEQY
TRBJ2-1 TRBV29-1 SVGGQEQF
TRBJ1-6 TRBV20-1 SARDSRGNSPLH
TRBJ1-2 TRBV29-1 SVGRTENYGYT
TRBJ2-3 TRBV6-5 ASSYSRVREGTQY
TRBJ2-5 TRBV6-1 ASRPPRQETQY
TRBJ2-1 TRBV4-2 ASSQDYRGRFFGDEQF
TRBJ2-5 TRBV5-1 ASSLHGSGSRKETQY
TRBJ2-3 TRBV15 ATATGPDTQY
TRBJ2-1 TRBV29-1 SVRIQGYNEQF
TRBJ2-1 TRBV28 ASSPGQGTRLRNEQF
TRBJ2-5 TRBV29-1 SVDSTGTGDRETQY
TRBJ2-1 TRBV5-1 ASSLGTSETYNEQF
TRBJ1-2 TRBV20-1 SARVAGTDGYT
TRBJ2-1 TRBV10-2 DSSGERAGGEQF
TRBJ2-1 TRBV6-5 ASSYSGEMYNEQF
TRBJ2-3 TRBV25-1 ASRRGGSNTDTQY
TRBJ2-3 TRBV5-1 ASSPRTSQDTQY
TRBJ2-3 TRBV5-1 ASSIVLADTQY
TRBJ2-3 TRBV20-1 SASSTNRDTQY
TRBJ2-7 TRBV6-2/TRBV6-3 ASSTTPGRGRNGYEQY
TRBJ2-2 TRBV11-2 ASSSDRQGGTGELF
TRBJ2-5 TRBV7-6 ASSFSSGGRQETQY
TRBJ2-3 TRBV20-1 SASFIYSGGPADTQY
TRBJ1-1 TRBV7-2 TSSSIRGNTEAF
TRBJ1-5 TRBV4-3 ASSQEIGQGQGTQH
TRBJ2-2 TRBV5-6 ASSPRPGPFLGELF